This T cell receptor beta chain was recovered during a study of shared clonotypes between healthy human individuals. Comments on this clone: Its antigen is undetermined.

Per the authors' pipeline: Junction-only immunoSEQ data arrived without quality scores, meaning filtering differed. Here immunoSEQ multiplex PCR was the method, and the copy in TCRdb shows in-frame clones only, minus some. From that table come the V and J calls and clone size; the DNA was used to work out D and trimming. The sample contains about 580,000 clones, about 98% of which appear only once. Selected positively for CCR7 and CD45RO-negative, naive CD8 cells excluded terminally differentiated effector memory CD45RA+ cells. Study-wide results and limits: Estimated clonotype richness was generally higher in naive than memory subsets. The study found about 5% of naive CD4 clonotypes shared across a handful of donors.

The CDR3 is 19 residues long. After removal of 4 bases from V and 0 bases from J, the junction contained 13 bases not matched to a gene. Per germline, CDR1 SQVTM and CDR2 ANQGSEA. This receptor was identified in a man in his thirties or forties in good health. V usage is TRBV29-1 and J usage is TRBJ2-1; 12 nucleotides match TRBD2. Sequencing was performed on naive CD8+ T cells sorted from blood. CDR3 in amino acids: CSVGKRGLAGRPSYNEQFF. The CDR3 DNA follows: TGCAGCGTTGGGAAACGGGGACTAGCGGGCCGTCCCTCCTACAATGAGCAGTTCTTC.